The 32 T cell receptor beta chains listed next were all sequenced from one sample in a study of cytomegalovirus exposure and HLA in healthy donors. Generated by immunoSEQ multiplex PCR, the TCRdb table keeps only in-frame clones and is missing some. This sample has 120,000 or so clones, with 90% to 97% found just once. Sequenced input: PBMCs. These receptor sequences come from a man between 18 and 29 years old in good health and CMV-seronegative.

This rearrangement joins TRBV9 to TRBJ2-7; no clear D. The CDR3 spans 14 residues. The V end lost 2 bases, the J end lost 0 bases, and 9 bases lay between the germline ends. Germline CDR1 reads SGDLS; CDR2 reads YYNGEE. The CDR3 coding sequence is TGTGCCAGCAGCGTTTCGATTAGCTCCTACGAGCAGTACTTC. Its translation is CASSVSISSYEQYF. The full variable domain, its missing parts supplied by reference TRBV9 and TRBJ2-7, is DSGVTQTPKHLITATGQRVTLRCSPRSGDLSVYWYQQSLDQGLQFLIQYYNGEERAKGNILERFSAQQFPDLHSELNLSSLELGDSALYFCASSVSISSYEQYFGPGTRLTVT.

The rearrangement joins TRBV5-6 to TRBJ1-1, with D hard to call. Germline CDR1 is SGHDT and CDR2 is YYEEEE. V was trimmed by 4 bases and J by 0 bases, leaving 13 bases between them. This CDR3 has 15 residues. CDR3 region: CASSPLRGMNTEAFF. In DNA, the CDR3 is TGTGCCAGCAGCCCATTACGGGGAATGAACACTGAAGCTTTCTTT.

The V and J genes are TRBV30 and TRBJ1-1; D call uncertain. V was clipped by 0 bases and J by 5 bases, with 13 bases between them. Germline loops: CDR1 GTSNPN, CDR2 SVGIG (reference sequence). The CDR3 has 14 amino acids. CDR3 region: CAWSVLKIRTEAFF. As DNA, the CDR3 is TGTGCCTGGAGTGTACTGAAGATACGGACTGAAGCTTTCTTT.

The chain employs TRBV4-1 and TRBJ1-1; D ambiguous. Germline CDR1 reads MGHRA; CDR2 reads YSYEKL. The CDR3 contains 12 residues. The V end was cut by 5 bases, the J end by 5 bases, with 9 bases between. CDR3 region: CASSATRTEAFF. The DNA for the CDR3 is TGCGCCAGCAGCGCCACGCGGACTGAAGCTTTCTTT.

This chain joins TRBV5-1 and TRBJ2-3; D not certain. Germline values: CDR1 SGHRS, CDR2 YFSETQ. Trimming left V 0 bases short and J 5 bases short, with 10 bases between. The length of the CDR3 is 14 residues. The CDR3: CASSLVEFEDTQYF. The CDR3 DNA reads as TGCGCCAGCAGCTTGGTGGAGTTCGAAGATACGCAGTATTTT.

The chain couples TRBV7-2 to TRBJ1-4; D is uncertain. CDR1 is SGHTA and CDR2 is FQGNSA in the germline V gene. V was cut by 5 bases and J by 3 bases, with 13 bases left in between. This CDR3 is 15 amino acids long. CDR3: CASSKTGSANEKLFF. In DNA, the CDR3 is TGTGCCAGCAGCAAGACGGGGTCGGCTAATGAAAAACTGTTTTTT.

The V and J genes are TRBV5-1 and TRBJ2-3; TRBD1 is a possible D gene (6 bases). Trimming pared 1 base from V and 0 bases from J, leaving 9 bases between. Germline CDR1 is SGHRS and CDR2 is YFSETQ. This CDR3 spans 15 amino acids. The DNA for the CDR3 is TGCGCCAGCAGCTTGAGGGGGAGCAGCACAGATACGCAGTATTTT. Its protein is CASSLRGSSTDTQYF. Full variable domain (remainder filled in from reference TRBV5-1 and TRBJ2-3): KAGVTQTPRYLIKTRGQQVTLSCSPISGHRSVSWYQQTPGQGLQFLFEYFSETQRNKGNFPGRFSGRQFSNSRSEMNVSTLELGDSALYLCASSLRGSSTDTQYFGPGTRLTVL.

The CDR3 nucleotides read TGTGCCAGCAGTGACTTCAGCAGGCCAAACTATGGCTACACCTTC. It encodes CASSDFSRPNYGYTF. The chain joins TRBV6-4 to TRBJ1-2; D not resolved. The CDR3 has 15 amino acids. Germline values: CDR1 MRHNA, CDR2 SNTAGT. V gave up 1 base and J gave up 2 bases, with 11 bases separating them.

The chain carries TRBV7-2 and TRBJ2-2; TRBD1 aligns across 10 bases. The CDR3 is 17 residues long. Germline V gene data show CDR1 as SGHTA and CDR2 as FQGNSA. V trimming: 8 bases; J trimming: 3 bases; junction bases outside the gene matches: 12. The CDR3 reads CASSYRSGTGDTGELFF. DNA of the CDR3: TGTGCCAGCTCCTACAGGTCCGGGACAGGGGACACCGGGGAGCTGTTTTTT.

The chain is built from TRBV7-6 and TRBJ2-1; 14 positions agree with TRBD2. V was clipped by 4 bases and J by 9 bases; unmatched bases: 5. The CDR3 has 15 residues. Germline CDR1 SGHVS, CDR2 FNYEAQ. CDR3 nucleotide sequence: TGTGCCAGCAGCTCGGGACTAGCGGGAGTAGTTGAGCAGTTCTTC. Protein product: CASSSGLAGVVEQFF.

V usage is TRBV2 and J usage is TRBJ2-6; 16 bases line up with TRBD2. Per the germline V gene, CDR1 is SNHLY and CDR2 is FYNNEI. V lost 3 bases to trimming and J lost 4 bases; unmatched junction nucleotides: 6. The CDR3 is 19 amino acids. The CDR3 sequence is CASSDGTSGRGKGANVLTF. The CDR3 coding sequence is TGTGCCAGCAGTGACGGGACTAGCGGGAGGGGGAAGGGGGCCAACGTCCTGACTTTC.

The J gene is TRBJ1-5, the V gene TRBV7-2; possible D gene TRBD1, 6 bases. Trimming left V 3 bases short and J 4 bases short, with 10 bases between. Germline V lookup: CDR1 SGHTA, CDR2 FQGNSA. There are 14 residues in the CDR3. DNA of the CDR3: TGTGCCAGCAGCTTGGGGACACTAAATCAGCCCCAGCATTTT. It is translated as CASSLGTLNQPQHF.

In its sample, this clone was seen once. The chain has TRBV7-4 and TRBJ2-7; a weak D match, TRBD1 (5 bases). The V gene's germline CDR1 is SGHVT and CDR2 SQSDAQ. This CDR3 contains 13 residues. Trimming removed 5 bases at V and 3 bases at J, with 11 bases between. CDR3 DNA: TGTGCCAGCAGCCACCAGACAGACTACGAGCAGTACTTC. Translating gives CASSHQTDYEQYF. Full variable domain (rest looked up from reference TRBV7-4 and TRBJ2-7): GAGVSQSPRYKVAKRGRDVALRCDSISGHVTLYWYRQTLGQGSEVLTYSQSDAQRDKSGRPSGRFSAERPERSVSTLKIQRTEQGDSAVYLCASSHQTDYEQYFGPGTRLTVT.

The chain is built from TRBV5-6 and TRBJ2-5; D gene uncertain. The CDR3 runs 11 residues. From germline, CDR1 is SGHDT and CDR2 YYEEEE. Deletions cut 1 base from V and 5 bases from J, with 3 bases between. The CDR3 sequence: CASSLLETQYF. For the CDR3, the DNA is TGTGCCAGCAGCTTGCTTGAGACCCAGTACTTC. The whole variable domain, remainder taken from reference TRBV5-6 and TRBJ2-5, is DAGVTQSPTHLIKTRGQQVTLRCSPKSGHDTVSWYQQALGQGPQFIFQYYEEEERQRGNFPDRFSGHQFPNYSSELNVNALLLGDSALYLCASSLLETQYFGPGTRLLVL.

This clone was picked up one time. As DNA, the CDR3 is TGTGCCAGCAGACTTGGTCTGTACACCGGGGAGCTGTTTTTT. Protein product: CASRLGLYTGELFF. The J gene is TRBJ2-2, the V gene TRBV11-3; no clear D gene. V was shortened by 6 bases and J by 3 bases, with 11 bases between the two germline ends. Per the germline V gene, CDR1 is SGHNT and CDR2 is YENEEA. CDR3 size: 14 residues.

The CDR3 sequence is CASSSEWTSGRLSNEQFF. In DNA, the CDR3 is TGTGCCAGCAGCTCCGAATGGACTAGCGGGAGACTGAGCAATGAGCAGTTCTTC. The V and J genes are TRBV7-3 and TRBJ2-1; 13 bases fit TRBD2. Germline V gene sequence: CDR1 SGHTA, CDR2 FQGTGA. J lost 6 bases, V lost 4 bases, and 12 bases had no gene match. This CDR3 contains 18 residues.

This clone showed up just once. The CDR3, as DNA: TGTGCCAGCAGTTTATCAGGACTCTACGCTGAGCAGTTCTTC. Translated, it gives CASSLSGLYAEQFF. The V and J genes are TRBV27 and TRBJ2-1; D perhaps matches TRBD2 (5 bases). V lost 0 bases, J lost 9 bases, and 12 bases lay in between. This CDR3 has 14 residues. Per the germline V gene, CDR1 is MNHEY and CDR2 is SMNVEV (reference sequence).

This clone was seen a single time. The chain has TRBV25-1 and TRBJ2-3; D may be TRBD1 (6 bases). Germline-derived CDR1 and CDR2 are MGHDK and SYGVNS. V dropped 3 bases and J dropped 0 bases, with 16 bases sitting between them. This CDR3 comprises 17 residues. The CDR3 sequence: CASSDRRRDNSTDTQYF. CDR3 DNA sequence: TGTGCCAGCAGTGATCGGCGCCGGGACAATAGCACAGATACGCAGTATTTT.

The chain is built from TRBV2 and TRBJ1-2, with a tentative D call TRBD1 (6 bases). The germline CDR1 and CDR2 sequences are SNHLY and FYNNEI. Trimming shortened V by 3 bases and J by 4 bases, and 9 bases separated the two germline ends. CDR3 length: 13 residues. DNA for the CDR3: TGTGCCAGCAGTGAGGGGACACGCTATGGCTACACCTTC. Its protein product is CASSEGTRYGYTF.

The chain employs TRBV7-2 and TRBJ2-2; no clear D. Trimming took off 1 base at V and 4 bases at J, with 13 bases between the two ends. CDR1 SGHTA and CDR2 FQGNSA come from the germline V gene. CDR3 length: 16 residues. This CDR3 reads CASSLVRSRVTGELFF. The CDR3 nucleotides read TGTGCCAGCAGCTTAGTACGAAGTCGGGTCACCGGGGAGCTGTTTTTT.

The CDR3 loop is CASSPYGNTIYF. DNA for the CDR3: TGTGCCAGCAGTCCTTATGGAAACACCATATATTTT. J is TRBJ1-3 and V is TRBV11-3; D unclear. V was clipped by 6 bases and J by 3 bases, with 6 bases between them. The CDR3 runs 12 residues. Germline-derived CDR1 and CDR2 are SGHNT and YENEEA. Using reference TRBV11-3 and TRBJ1-3 for the parts outside the CDR3, the full variable domain is EAGVVQSPRYKIIEKKQPVAFWCNPISGHNTLYWYLQNLGQGPELLIRYENEEAVDDSQLPKDRFSAERLKGVDSTLKIQPAELGDSAVYLCASSPYGNTIYFGEGSWLTVV.

This clone has only one observation. This chain links TRBV5-8 with TRBJ1-1, with TRBD1 matching 8 bases. With V trimmed by 1 base and J by 7 bases, 9 bases remained unmatched. CDR1 SGHTS and CDR2 YDEGEE come from the germline V gene. CDR3 length: 15 residues. CDR3 protein: CASSLTGGEAYEAFF. CDR3 sequence (DNA): TGTGCCAGCAGCTTGACAGGGGGGGAGGCGTATGAAGCTTTCTTT.

This clone was counted between two and nine times. The chain recombines TRBV28 with TRBJ2-2, with D hard to call. The CDR3 runs 12 residues. Trimming removed 7 bases from V and 3 bases from J, with 6 bases in between. Germline values: CDR1 MDHEN, CDR2 SYDVKM. In DNA, the CDR3 is TGTGCCAGCAACTACTACACCGGGGAGCTGTTTTTT. This gives the protein CASNYYTGELFF.

The CDR3 protein is CASSFAGNEQFF. CDR3 DNA: TGTGCCAGCAGCTTCGCAGGGAATGAGCAGTTCTTC. The J gene is TRBJ2-1, the V gene TRBV7-6, with a possible D match to TRBD1 (5 bases). CDR3 length: 12 residues. Germline CDR1 and CDR2: SGHVS and FNYEAQ. Trimming took 3 bases from V and 7 from J, leaving 7 bases between them.

V gene TRBV5-1 combines with J gene TRBJ1-1; 9 positions agree with TRBD1. The CDR3 totals 15 residues. V lost 4 bases and J lost 0; bases outside the gene matches: 4. The germline CDR1 and CDR2 sequences are SGHRS and YFSETQ. This CDR3 is CASSPDRGMNTEAFF. CDR3 in DNA: TGCGCCAGCAGCCCGGACAGGGGAATGAACACTGAAGCTTTCTTT.

CDR3 coding DNA: TGTGCCAGCAGTGAAATGGGGGGAAGAGGCTACGAGCAGTACTTC. It is translated as CASSEMGGRGYEQYF. The rearrangement joins TRBV2 to TRBJ2-7; D is possibly TRBD2 (6 bases). The CDR3 runs 15 residues. Germline values: CDR1 SNHLY, CDR2 FYNNEI. V was pared by 2 bases and J by 3 bases, with 14 bases between.

V is TRBV9 and J is TRBJ2-1, with 11 bases fitting TRBD2. Losses at the gene ends were 7 bases for V and 10 bases for J; bases not matched to a gene: 7. The CDR3 spans 13 residues. In germline, CDR1 is SGDLS, CDR2 YYNGEE. The CDR3 DNA is TGTGCCAGCGCACTAGCGGGGGTTGGAGAGCAGTTCTTC. This encodes CASALAGVGEQFF.

The chain uses TRBV18 and TRBJ1-2, with 7 positions matching TRBD1. This CDR3 region has 14 residues. J was trimmed by 3 bases and V by 3 bases; bases with no gene match: 4. Looked up from germline, CDR1 is KGHSH and CDR2 is LQKENI. CDR3 sequence reads: CASSPRDSYYGYTF. CDR3 bases: TGTGCCAGCTCACCCCGGGACAGTTACTATGGCTACACCTTC.

This clone was counted a single time. V gene TRBV28 combines with J gene TRBJ2-2; 7 bases fit TRBD2. Germline lookup yields CDR1 MDHEN and CDR2 SYDVKM. V lost 5 bases and J lost 6; bases outside the gene matches: 0. The CDR3 loop spans 12 amino acids. In DNA, the CDR3 is TGTGCCAGCAGTGGGAGGGCCGGGGAGCTGTTTTTT. Amino acids: CASSGRAGELFF.

The chain is built from TRBV6-5 and TRBJ2-1; weak D call: TRBD1 (5 bases). Germline V gene lookup returns CDR1 MNHEY and CDR2 SVGAGI. This CDR3 spans 15 amino acids. V was pared by 6 bases and J by 2 bases, with 14 bases between. CDR3 nucleotide sequence: TGTGCCAGCAGACGCCAGGGTGTCCCCTACAATGAGCAGTTCTTC. Translated: CASRRQGVPYNEQFF.

V usage is TRBV11-2 and J usage is TRBJ2-3, with a tentative D call TRBD2 (5 bases). CDR1 and CDR2 (germline): SGHAT, FQNNGV. The germline V and J ends were trimmed by 4 bases and 4 bases, with 15 bases remaining between them. The CDR3 is 15 amino acids. CDR3 residues: CASSSKLAVPDTQYF. The CDR3 DNA reads as TGTGCCAGCAGCTCCAAGCTAGCAGTCCCAGATACGCAGTATTTT.

The rearrangement uses TRBV6-5 and TRBJ2-7, with TRBD2 matching 13 bases. V shed 6 bases, J shed 2 bases, and the junction held 4 bases outside the gene matches. Germline CDR1 MNHEY, CDR2 SVGAGI. This CDR3 has 15 residues. The DNA for the CDR3 is TGTGCCAGCAGAATACTAGCGGGAGGGCCCTACGAGCAGTACTTC. Translation gives CASRILAGGPYEQYF.